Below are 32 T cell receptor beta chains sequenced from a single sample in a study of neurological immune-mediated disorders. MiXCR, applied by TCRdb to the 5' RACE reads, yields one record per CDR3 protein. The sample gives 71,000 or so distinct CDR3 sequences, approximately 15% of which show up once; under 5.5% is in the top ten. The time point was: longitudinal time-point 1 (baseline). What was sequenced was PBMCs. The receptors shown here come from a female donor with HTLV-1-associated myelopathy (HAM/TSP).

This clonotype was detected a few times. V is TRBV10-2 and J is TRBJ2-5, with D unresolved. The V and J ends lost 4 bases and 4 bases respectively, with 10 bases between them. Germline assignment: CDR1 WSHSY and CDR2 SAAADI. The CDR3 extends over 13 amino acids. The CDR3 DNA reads TGCGCCAGCAGTGCCGGGCAACTAGAGACCCAGTACTTC. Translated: CASSAGQLETQYF.

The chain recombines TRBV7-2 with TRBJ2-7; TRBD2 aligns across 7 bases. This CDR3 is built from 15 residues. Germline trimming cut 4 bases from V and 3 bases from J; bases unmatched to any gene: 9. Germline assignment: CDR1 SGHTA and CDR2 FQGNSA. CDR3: CASSWGGASFYEQYF. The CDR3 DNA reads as TGTGCCAGCAGCTGGGGGGGTGCCTCCTTCTACGAGCAGTACTTC.

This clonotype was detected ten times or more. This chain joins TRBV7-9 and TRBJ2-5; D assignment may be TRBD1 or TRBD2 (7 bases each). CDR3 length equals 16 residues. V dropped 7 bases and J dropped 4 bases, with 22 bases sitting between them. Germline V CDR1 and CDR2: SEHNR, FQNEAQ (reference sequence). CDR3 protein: CASIPNREGAGETQYF. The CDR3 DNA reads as TGTGCCAGCATCCCCAACAGGGAGGGGGCGGGAGAGACCCAGTACTTC.

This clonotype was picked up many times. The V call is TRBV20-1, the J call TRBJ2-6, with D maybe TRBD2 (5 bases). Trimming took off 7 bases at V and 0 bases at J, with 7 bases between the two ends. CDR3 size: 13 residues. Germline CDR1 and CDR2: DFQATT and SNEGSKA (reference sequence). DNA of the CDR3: TGCAGTGTTGCGGGCTCTGGGGCCAACGTCCTGACTTTC. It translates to CSVAGSGANVLTF.

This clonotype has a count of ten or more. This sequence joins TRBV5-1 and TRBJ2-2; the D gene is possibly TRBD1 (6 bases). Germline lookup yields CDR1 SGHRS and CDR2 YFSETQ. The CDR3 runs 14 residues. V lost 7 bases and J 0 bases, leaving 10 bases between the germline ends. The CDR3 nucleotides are TGCGCCAGCGTTGACAGGACGAACACCGGGGAGCTGTTTTTT. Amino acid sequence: CASVDRTNTGELFF.

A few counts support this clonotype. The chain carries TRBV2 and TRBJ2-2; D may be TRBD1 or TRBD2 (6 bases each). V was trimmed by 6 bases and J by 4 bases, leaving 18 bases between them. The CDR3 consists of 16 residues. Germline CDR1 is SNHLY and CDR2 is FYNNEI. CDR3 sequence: CASRPRGRASTGELFF. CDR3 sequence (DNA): TGTGCCAGCAGGCCTCGGGGGCGGGCGAGCACCGGGGAGCTGTTTTTT. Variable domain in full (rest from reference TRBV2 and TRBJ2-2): EPEVTQTPSHQVTQMGQEVILRCVPISNHLYFYWYRQILGQKVEFLVSFYNNEISEKSEIFDDQFSVERPDGSNFTLKIRSTKLEDSAMYFCASRPRGRASTGELFFGEGSRLTVL.

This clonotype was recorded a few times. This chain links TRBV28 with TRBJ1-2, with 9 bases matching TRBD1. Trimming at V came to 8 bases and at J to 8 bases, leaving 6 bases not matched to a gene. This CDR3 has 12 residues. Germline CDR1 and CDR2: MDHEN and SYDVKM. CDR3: CASRYRGQGYTF. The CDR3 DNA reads TGTGCCAGCCGGTACAGGGGGCAAGGCTACACCTTC.

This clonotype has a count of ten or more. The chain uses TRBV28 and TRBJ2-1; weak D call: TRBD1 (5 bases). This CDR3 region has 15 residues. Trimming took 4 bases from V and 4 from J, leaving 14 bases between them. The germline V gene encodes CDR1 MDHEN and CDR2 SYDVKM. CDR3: CASSSPGIGYNEQFF. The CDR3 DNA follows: TGTGCCAGCAGTTCCCCAGGGATAGGTTACAATGAGCAGTTCTTC. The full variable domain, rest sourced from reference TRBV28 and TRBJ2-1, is DVKVTQSSRYLVKRTGEKVFLECVQDMDHENMFWYRQDPGLGLRLIYFSYDVKMKEKGDIPEGYSVSREKKERFSLILESASTNQTSMYLCASSSPGIGYNEQFFGPGTRLTVL.

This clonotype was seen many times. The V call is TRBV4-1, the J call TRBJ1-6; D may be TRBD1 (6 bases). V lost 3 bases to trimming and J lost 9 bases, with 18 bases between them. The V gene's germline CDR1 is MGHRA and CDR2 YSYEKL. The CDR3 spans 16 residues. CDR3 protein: CASSHLPGEGGSPLHF. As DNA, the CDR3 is TGCGCCAGCAGCCACCTACCTGGCGAAGGGGGTTCACCCCTCCACTTT.

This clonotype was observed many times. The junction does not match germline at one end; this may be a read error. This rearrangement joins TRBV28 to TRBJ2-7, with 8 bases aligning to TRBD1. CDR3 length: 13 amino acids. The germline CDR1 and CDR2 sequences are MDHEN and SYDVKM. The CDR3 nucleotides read TGTGCCAGCAGCCCCATTGACGGAGGACAGGGACGATTC. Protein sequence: CASSPIDGGQGRF.

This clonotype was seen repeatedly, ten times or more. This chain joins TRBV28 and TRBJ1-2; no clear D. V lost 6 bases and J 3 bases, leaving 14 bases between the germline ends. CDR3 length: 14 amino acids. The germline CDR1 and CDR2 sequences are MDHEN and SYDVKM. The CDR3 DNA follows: TGTGCCAGCAGCCTCGGGCTGGCACACTATGGCTACACCTTC. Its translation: CASSLGLAHYGYTF.

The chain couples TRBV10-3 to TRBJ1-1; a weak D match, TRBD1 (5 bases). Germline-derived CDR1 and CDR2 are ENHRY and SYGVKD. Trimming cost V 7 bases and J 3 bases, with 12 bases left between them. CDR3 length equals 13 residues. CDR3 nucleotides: TGTGCCATCAAGGAAGGGGTAGACACTGAAGCTTTCTTT. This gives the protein CAIKEGVDTEAFF.

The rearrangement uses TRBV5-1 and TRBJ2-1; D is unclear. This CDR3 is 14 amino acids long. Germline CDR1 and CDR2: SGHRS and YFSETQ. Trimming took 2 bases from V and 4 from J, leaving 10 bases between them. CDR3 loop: CASSFGQRYNEQFF. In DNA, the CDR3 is TGCGCCAGCAGCTTTGGGCAGAGGTACAATGAGCAGTTCTTC.

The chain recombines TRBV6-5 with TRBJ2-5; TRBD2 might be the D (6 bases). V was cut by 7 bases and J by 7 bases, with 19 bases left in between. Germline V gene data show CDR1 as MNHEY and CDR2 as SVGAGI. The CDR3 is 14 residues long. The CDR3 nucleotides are TGTGCCAGCAATTCGGGAGCCGCAGCCAGGACCCAGTACTTC. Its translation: CASNSGAAARTQYF.

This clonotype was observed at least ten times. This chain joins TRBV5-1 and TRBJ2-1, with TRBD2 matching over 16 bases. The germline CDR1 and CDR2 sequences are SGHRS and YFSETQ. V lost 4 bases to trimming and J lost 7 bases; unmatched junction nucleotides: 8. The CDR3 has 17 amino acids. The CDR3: CASSTGTSGGAINEQFF. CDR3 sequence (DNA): TGCGCCAGCAGCACCGGGACTAGCGGGGGGGCCATAAATGAGCAGTTCTTC. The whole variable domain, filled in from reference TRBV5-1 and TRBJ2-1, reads KAGVTQTPRYLIKTRGQQVTLSCSPISGHRSVSWYQQTPGQGLQFLFEYFSETQRNKGNFPGRFSGRQFSNSRSEMNVSTLELGDSALYLCASSTGTSGGAINEQFFGPGTRLTVL.

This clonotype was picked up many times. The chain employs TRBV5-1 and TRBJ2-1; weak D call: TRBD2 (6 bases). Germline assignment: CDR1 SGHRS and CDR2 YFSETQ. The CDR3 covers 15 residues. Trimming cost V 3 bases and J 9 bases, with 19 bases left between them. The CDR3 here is CASSSPQPGESEQFF. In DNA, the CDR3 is TGCGCCAGCAGCTCCCCCCAGCCGGGGGAAAGTGAGCAGTTCTTC.

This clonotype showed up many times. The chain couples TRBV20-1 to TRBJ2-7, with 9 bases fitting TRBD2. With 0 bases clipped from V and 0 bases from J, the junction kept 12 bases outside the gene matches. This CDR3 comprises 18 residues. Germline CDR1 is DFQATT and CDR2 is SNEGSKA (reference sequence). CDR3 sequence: CSARDPLAGTFISYEQYF. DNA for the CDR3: TGCAGTGCTAGAGATCCCCTAGCGGGGACTTTTATCTCCTACGAGCAGTACTTC.

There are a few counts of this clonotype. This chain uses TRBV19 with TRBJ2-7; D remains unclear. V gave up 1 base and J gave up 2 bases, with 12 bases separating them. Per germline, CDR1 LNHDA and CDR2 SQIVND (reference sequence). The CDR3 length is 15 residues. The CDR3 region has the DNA TGTGCCAGTAGTATAGCCCATCTTTTGCCCTACGAGCAGTACTTC. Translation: CASSIAHLLPYEQYF.

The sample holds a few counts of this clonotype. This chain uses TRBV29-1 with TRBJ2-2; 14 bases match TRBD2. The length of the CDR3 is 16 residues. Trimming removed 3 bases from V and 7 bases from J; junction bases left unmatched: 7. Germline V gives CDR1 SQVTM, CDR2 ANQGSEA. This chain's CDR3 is CSVEDGTSGGYGELFF. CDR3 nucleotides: TGCAGCGTTGAGGATGGGACTAGCGGGGGATACGGGGAGCTGTTTTTT.

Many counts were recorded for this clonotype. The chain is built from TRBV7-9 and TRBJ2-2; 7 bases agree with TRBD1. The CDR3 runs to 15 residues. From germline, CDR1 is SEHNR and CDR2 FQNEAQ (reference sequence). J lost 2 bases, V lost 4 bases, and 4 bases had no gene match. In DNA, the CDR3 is TGTGCCAGCAGCTGGGACAGAGTTAACACCGGGGAGCTGTTTTTT. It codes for CASSWDRVNTGELFF.

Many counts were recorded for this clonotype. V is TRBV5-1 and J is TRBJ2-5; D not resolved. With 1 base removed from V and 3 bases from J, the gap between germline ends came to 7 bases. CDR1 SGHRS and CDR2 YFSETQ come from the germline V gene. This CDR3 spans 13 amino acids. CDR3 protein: CASSLMGKETQYF. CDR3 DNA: TGCGCCAGCAGCTTGATGGGAAAAGAGACCCAGTACTTC.

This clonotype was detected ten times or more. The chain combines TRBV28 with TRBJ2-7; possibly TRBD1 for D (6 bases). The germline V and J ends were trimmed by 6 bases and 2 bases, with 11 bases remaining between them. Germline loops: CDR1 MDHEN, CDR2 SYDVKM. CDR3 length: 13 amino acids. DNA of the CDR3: TGTGCCAGCAGACCAGGACAGACCTACGAGCAGTACTTC. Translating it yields CASRPGQTYEQYF. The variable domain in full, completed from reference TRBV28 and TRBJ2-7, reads DVKVTQSSRYLVKRTGEKVFLECVQDMDHENMFWYRQDPGLGLRLIYFSYDVKMKEKGDIPEGYSVSREKKERFSLILESASTNQTSMYLCASRPGQTYEQYFGPGTRLTVT.

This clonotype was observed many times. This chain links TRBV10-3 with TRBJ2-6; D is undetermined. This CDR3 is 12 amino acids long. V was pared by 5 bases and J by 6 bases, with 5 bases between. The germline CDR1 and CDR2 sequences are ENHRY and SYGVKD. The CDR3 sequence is CAISSEANVLTF. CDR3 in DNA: TGTGCCATCAGTTCAGAGGCCAACGTCCTGACTTTC.

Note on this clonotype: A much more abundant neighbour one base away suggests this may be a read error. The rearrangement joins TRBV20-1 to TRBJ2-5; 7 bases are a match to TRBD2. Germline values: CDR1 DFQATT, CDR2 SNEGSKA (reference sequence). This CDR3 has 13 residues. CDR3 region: CSTSAGDVETQYF. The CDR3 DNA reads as TGCAGTACTAGTGCGGGGGACGTAGAGACCCAGTACTTC.

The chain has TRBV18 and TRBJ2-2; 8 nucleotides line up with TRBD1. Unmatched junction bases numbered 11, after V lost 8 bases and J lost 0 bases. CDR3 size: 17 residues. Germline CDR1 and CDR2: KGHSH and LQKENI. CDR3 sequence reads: CASHSLGQASNTGELFF. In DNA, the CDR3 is TGTGCCAGCCACAGTTTGGGACAGGCTTCGAACACCGGGGAGCTGTTTTTT.

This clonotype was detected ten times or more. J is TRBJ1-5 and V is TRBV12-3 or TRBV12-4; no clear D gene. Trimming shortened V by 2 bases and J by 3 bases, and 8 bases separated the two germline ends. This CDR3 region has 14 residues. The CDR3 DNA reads TGTGCCAGCAGTTTACCCGGTTTCAATCAGCCCCAGCATTTT. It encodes CASSLPGFNQPQHF.

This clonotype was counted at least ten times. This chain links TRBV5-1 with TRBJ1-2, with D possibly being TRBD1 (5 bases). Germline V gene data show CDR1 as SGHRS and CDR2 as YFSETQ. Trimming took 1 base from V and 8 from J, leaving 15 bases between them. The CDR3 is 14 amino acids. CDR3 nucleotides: TGCGCCAGCAGCTTGACACAGGAGGCGGCGGGCTACACCTTC. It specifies CASSLTQEAAGYTF.

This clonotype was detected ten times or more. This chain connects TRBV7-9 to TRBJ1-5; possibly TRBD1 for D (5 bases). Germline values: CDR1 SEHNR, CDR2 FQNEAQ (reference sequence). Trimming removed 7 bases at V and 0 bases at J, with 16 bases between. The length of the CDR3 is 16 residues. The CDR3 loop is CASTHNGGDSNQPQHF. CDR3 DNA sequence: TGTGCCAGCACACACAATGGGGGGGATAGCAATCAGCCCCAGCATTTT.

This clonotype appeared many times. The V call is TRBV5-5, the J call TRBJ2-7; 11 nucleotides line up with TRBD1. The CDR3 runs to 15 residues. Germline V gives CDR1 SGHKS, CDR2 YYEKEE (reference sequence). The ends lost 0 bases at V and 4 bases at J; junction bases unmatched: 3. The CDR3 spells CASSLEGTGGYEQYF. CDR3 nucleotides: TGTGCCAGCAGCTTGGAAGGGACAGGGGGTTACGAGCAGTACTTC.

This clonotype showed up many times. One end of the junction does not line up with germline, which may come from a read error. The CDR3 region has the DNA TGTGCCAGCAGAACCGGGACTAGCGGTAACACCGGGGAGGTGTTTTTT. Translated: CASRTGTSGNTGEVFF. The chain carries TRBV6-5 and TRBJ2-2; 11 nucleotides agree with TRBD2. Per germline, CDR1 MNHEY and CDR2 SVGAGI. This CDR3 comprises 16 residues.

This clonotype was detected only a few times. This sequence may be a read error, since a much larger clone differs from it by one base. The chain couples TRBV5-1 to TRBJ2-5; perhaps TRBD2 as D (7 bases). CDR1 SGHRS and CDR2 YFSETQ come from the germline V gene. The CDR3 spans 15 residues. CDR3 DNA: TGCGCCAGCAGCTTGGTAGGACTAGGGGGAGAGACCAAGTACTTC. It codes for CASSLVGLGGETKYF.

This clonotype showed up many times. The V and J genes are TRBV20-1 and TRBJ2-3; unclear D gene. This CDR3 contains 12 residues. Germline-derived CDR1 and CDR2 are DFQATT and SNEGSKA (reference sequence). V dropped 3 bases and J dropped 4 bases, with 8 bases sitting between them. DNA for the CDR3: TGCAGTGCTAGTCTAAAAGCAGATACGCAGTATTTT. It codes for CSASLKADTQYF.